The sequence of this T cell receptor beta chain was determined in a study of T cell repertoires in cytomegalovirus infection. Study summary: CMV infection and matching HLA type were both indicated by public TCR beta signatures. Findings of the study overall: Cumulated frequencies of public TCR beta families served to identify carriers of CMV plus the relevant HLA. Predominance within the ex vivo response was attributable to HLA-C-restricted CMV-specific TCR beta clonotypes.

This clonotype was counted a few times. Its cognate antigen is unknown. The CDR3 totals 14 residues. Germline lookup yields CDR1 SGHTA and CDR2 FQGNSA. The V end lost 3 bases, the J end lost 3 bases, and 12 bases lay between the germline ends. TCRdb analysed the reads with MiXCR anew, one entry per CDR3 protein. The sample carries a few hundred thousand distinct CDR3 sequences, 25% recorded once. The sample in question was cultured PBMCs, obtained from culture after CMV antigen stimulation. The TCR comes from a human donor in good health (CMV status not recorded). Some clones in this sample may be carry-over from other donors' samples. The chain couples TRBV7-2 to TRBJ2-7; TRBD1 or TRBD2 may be the D gene (5 bases each). CDR3: CASSLIRDHYEQYF. CDR3 nucleotides: TGTGCCAGCAGCTTGATCAGGGACCACTACGAGCAGTACTTC. Variable domain in full (rest from reference TRBV7-2 and TRBJ2-7): GAGVSQSPSNKVTEKGKDVELRCDPISGHTALYWYRQSLGQGLEFLIYFQGNSAPDKSGLPSDRFSAERTGGSVSTLTIQRTQQEDSAVYLCASSLIRDHYEQYFGPGTRLTVT.